One sample yielded the 7 T cell receptor beta chains listed below, sequenced in a study of blood T cell repertoires in COVID-19. Generated by immunoSEQ multiplex PCR, the TCRdb table keeps only in-frame clones and is missing some. The table lists 300,000 to 350,000 clones, 86% of them singletons. The sample taken for sequencing was PBMCs or T cells enriched from blood (not recorded which). All receptors derive from a middle-aged woman with acute COVID-19.

This chain links TRBV27 with TRBJ1-2; 7 bases align to TRBD1. V shed 1 base and J 4 bases; nucleotides not matched to a gene: 15. The CDR3 totals 18 residues. Germline lookup yields CDR1 MNHEY and CDR2 SMNVEV (reference sequence). CDR3 coding DNA: TGTGCCAGCAGTTTATGGTATACGGGACAGACATCGGCCTATGGCTACACCTTC. Translating it yields CASSLWYTGQTSAYGYTF.

This clone was seen only once. The V gene is TRBV6-5, the J gene TRBJ1-2; 8 bases match TRBD1. Germline V CDR1 and CDR2: MNHEY, SVGAGI. Trimming took 10 bases from V and 6 from J; bases not matched to a gene: 7. The CDR3 consists of 12 residues. The CDR3 protein is CAIPRGLDGYTF. The CDR3 nucleotides read TGTGCCATTCCCAGGGGGCTCGATGGCTACACCTTC.

The V gene is TRBV19, the J gene TRBJ2-2; 8 bases line up with TRBD2. The V gene's germline CDR1 is LNHDA and CDR2 SQIVND (reference sequence). The CDR3 runs 14 residues. The V and J ends lost 9 bases and 4 bases, in that order; junction bases with no gene match: 7. The CDR3 DNA reads as TGTGCCAGCAACGGGAGGGCGGGCACCGGGGAGCTGTTTTTT. Residues: CASNGRAGTGELFF.

This rearrangement joins TRBV7-9 to TRBJ2-7; D unresolved. The CDR3 is 14 residues long. Germline V gives CDR1 SEHNR, CDR2 FQNEAQ (reference sequence). The V and J ends lost 7 bases and 2 bases respectively, with 15 bases between them. For the CDR3, the DNA is TGTGCCAGCAACCCTACAGCCAGCCCCTACGAGCAGTACTTC. Its translation is CASNPTASPYEQYF.

The V gene is TRBV7-9, the J gene TRBJ2-5, with D uncertain. This CDR3 spans 15 amino acids. V was clipped by 3 bases and J by 4 bases, with 15 bases between them. Germline loops: CDR1 SEHNR, CDR2 FQNEAQ (reference sequence). The CDR3 DNA reads as TGTGCCAGCAGCTTTAACGTCGGGTTTCGAGAGACCCAGTACTTC. The encoded protein is CASSFNVGFRETQYF.

The V and J genes are TRBV11-1 and TRBJ1-1; D uncertain. The V and J ends lost 1 base and 1 base respectively, with 10 bases between them. This CDR3 spans 15 amino acids. Germline values: CDR1 SGHAT, CDR2 FQDESV (reference sequence). CDR3 protein: CASSLGLAGNTEAFF. The DNA for the CDR3 is TGTGCCAGCAGCTTAGGTTTGGCAGGGAACACTGAAGCTTTCTTT.

This clone appeared once. The rearrangement links TRBV4-2 to TRBJ1-6; D is possibly TRBD1 (5 bases). CDR1 is LGHNA, CDR2 YNFKEQ, per germline. V was shortened by 1 base and J by 8 bases, with 15 bases between the two germline ends. This CDR3 has 16 residues. The chain's CDR3 is CASSQVQGGRDSPLHF. Written as DNA, the CDR3 is TGTGCCAGCAGCCAAGTCCAGGGAGGGCGGGATTCACCCCTCCACTTT.